Listed below are T cell receptor beta chains from one sample, sequenced in a study of blood T cell repertoires in COVID-19. Sequencing used immunoSEQ multiplex PCR; TCRdb keeps in-frame clones, though not all of them. Of 300,000 to 350,000 clones listed, 87% are singletons. The sequencing sample was made of peripheral blood. Source of these receptors: a man younger than 35 with active or convalescent COVID-19. Both conserved end residues are part of each CDR3. D genes are given only for firm matches. Part of the rows lack a size; the others show once, few, many or a class for expanded clones.

TRBD1 TRBJ2-3 TRBV11-2 NA TGTGCCAGCAGCTTAGGGGACAGGGGACCAGATACGCAGTATTTT CASSLGDRGPDTQYF
NA TRBJ1-5 TRBV7-8 NA TGTGCCAGCAGCTTAGGGTATGGCAGAAGCAATCAGCCCCAGCATTTT CASSLGYGRSNQPQHF
TRBD2 TRBJ2-3 TRBV24-1 NA TGTGCCACCAGTGATCCTAGCGGGGGTACAGATACGCAGTATTTT CATSDPSGGTDTQYF
NA TRBJ2-1 TRBV28 NA TGTGCCAGCAGTTTTACAGGGTGGGAGCAGTTCTTC CASSFTGWEQFF
TRBD2 TRBJ2-1 TRBV12-5 few TGTGCTAGTGGCGACAGCGGGACGGATGAGCAGTTCTTC CASGDSGTDEQFF
TRBD1 TRBJ2-2 TRBV7-6 NA TGTGCCAGCACCCTGGGACAGGGGGCAACCGGGGAGCTGTTTTTT CASTLGQGATGELFF
TRBD1 TRBJ2-2 TRBV10-1 NA TGCGCCAGCAGTGCAACTATCGGGACAGGTTCCACCGGGGAGCTGTTTTTT CASSATIGTGSTGELFF
NA TRBJ1-1 TRBV11-2 NA TGTGCCAGCGGGCAGACCATGATAAAAGCTTTCTTT CASGQTMIKAFF
NA TRBJ2-3 TRBV7-2 NA TGTGCCAGCAGCTTAGATATAGCCACAGGCACGTTGGATACGCAGTATTTT CASSLDIATGTLDTQYF
NA TRBJ1-4 TRBV3-1/TRBV3-2 NA TGTGCCAGCACCCTAAGCGGGAAAACTAATGAAAAACTGTTTTTT CASTLSGKTNEKLFF
NA TRBJ1-2 TRBV2 NA TGTGCCAGCAGTGAGGGTGCAGGTGGCTACACCTTC CASSEGAGGYTF
NA TRBJ1-5 TRBV27 NA TGTGCCAGCAGTCCTATCCCCCCTAATCAGCCCCAGCATTTT CASSPIPPNQPQHF
TRBD2 TRBJ2-3 TRBV5-1 NA TGCGCCAGCAGCTGGATGGGACTAGCGGGGGCGGGGTATTTT CASSWMGLAGAGYF
TRBD2 TRBJ2-7 TRBV2 NA TGTGCCAGCATCGAGCGGACTAGCAGGAACTACGAGCAGTACTTC CASIERTSRNYEQYF
TRBD1 TRBJ2-4 TRBV5-5 NA TGTGCCAGCAGCTTCTTGGGGCTGACAGGGACCAAAAACATTCAGTACTTC CASSFLGLTGTKNIQYF
TRBD1 TRBJ1-2 TRBV10-3 NA TGTGCCATCAGTTCGGGACAGTCGAGAGGGGGCTACACCTTC CAISSGQSRGGYTF
NA TRBJ2-7 TRBV6-4 NA TGTGCCAGCTCCAAGCTGCCCGCGGGTACCGGGGGAAATGTGTACGAGCAGTACTTC CASSKLPAGTGGNVYEQYF
NA TRBJ1-2 TRBV18 NA TGTGCCAGCTCACCCTCACAGACTACAAACTATGGCTACACCTTC CASSPSQTTNYGYTF
NA TRBJ2-7 TRBV4-2 NA TGTGCCAGCAGCCAAGAAAAGCGGAGCTCCTACGAGCAGTACTTC CASSQEKRSSYEQYF
TRBD1 TRBJ1-2 TRBV7-9 NA TGTGCCAGCAGCTTAGCTCAGGGGGCCTATGGCTACACCTTC CASSLAQGAYGYTF
NA TRBJ1-1 TRBV7-2 NA TGTGCCAGCAGCTTAGAGCGGCGACGGAACACTGAAGCTTTCTTT CASSLERRRNTEAFF
NA TRBJ2-5 TRBV7-6 NA TGTGCCAGCAGCCCCAGGGGCACCACCCTACAAGAGACCCAGTACTTC CASSPRGTTLQETQYF
TRBD2 TRBJ2-3 TRBV20-1 NA TGCAGTGCTAGTGTCGGGCGGGGGGGCCCGAATACGCAGTATTTT CSASVGRGGPNTQYF
NA TRBJ2-7 TRBV9 NA TGTGCCAGCAGCCTCAGAGGGGGAGTGTACGAGCAGTACTTC CASSLRGGVYEQYF
TRBD1 TRBJ1-4 TRBV19 NA TGTGCCAGTAGTATTGGGACAGGATCCTTCGCGGGGAATGAAAAACTGTTTTTT CASSIGTGSFAGNEKLFF
TRBD1 TRBJ1-4 TRBV4-3 once TGCGCCAGCAGCGCACAGGGGTATGAAAAACTGTTTTTT CASSAQGYEKLFF
TRBD1 TRBJ1-1 TRBV6-6 NA TGTGCCAGCAGTCCCCAGGGGGCGAACACTGAAGCTTTCTTT CASSPQGANTEAFF
NA TRBJ1-2 TRBV2 NA TGTGCCAGCAGTGAGGGGGCCTACACCTTC CASSEGAYTF
NA TRBJ1-2 TRBV4-1 NA TGCGCCAGCAGCCAGCTGTACGGGGTGGACTATGGCTACACCTTC CASSQLYGVDYGYTF
TRBD2 TRBJ2-5 TRBV6-1 NA TGTGCCAGCAGTGAATGGCTAGCGGCCAGACAAGAGACCCAGTACTTC CASSEWLAARQETQYF
NA TRBJ2-6 TRBV3-1/TRBV3-2 NA TGTGCCAGCAGCCCGGAGCAAACATACTCTGGGGCCAACGTCCTGACTTTC CASSPEQTYSGANVLTF
TRBD1 TRBJ1-4 TRBV25-1 once TGTGCCAGCAGTGGCCCCGGACAGGGGATGTATGAAAAACTGTTTTTT CASSGPGQGMYEKLFF